This TCR beta chain came from a study of regulatory T cells. With regard to this clone: The antigen is undetermined.

This CDR3 comprises 14 residues. Germline CDR1 MDHEN, CDR2 SYDVKM. The primer mix had 52 TRBV and 13 TRBJ primers. Here immunoSEQ multiplex PCR was the method, and the copy in TCRdb shows in-frame clones only, minus some. The repertoire holds 30,000 to 40,000 clones, about 93% seen once, with about 0.96% in the top ten. Overall study results and limits: Hydrophobic residues at CDR3 positions 6 and 7 were enriched in conventional CD4+ T cells of CD3G-deficient patients.

Material: conventional CD4+ T cells sorted from blood. This sequence originates from a child aged 2-15 years with CD3G deficiency. This sequence joins TRBV28 and TRBJ2-5; the D is unclear. TRBJ2-7 explains the end of the DNA better; the J call may be wrong. CDR3 DNA: TGTGCCAGCAGTCGTCTAAGCCCTCCCTACGAGCAGTACTTC. Its translation is CASSRLSPPYEQYF.